This T cell receptor beta chain was profiled in a study of response to subunit inactivated influenza vaccine. Per germline, CDR1 MNHNS and CDR2 SASEGT. V trimming: 6 bases; J trimming: 2 bases; junction bases outside the gene matches: 7. The CDR3 runs to 15 residues. Turning to this clonotype: Its antigen is unidentified.

TCRdb called the RT-PCR reads again in MiXCR, with one record for every CDR3 protein. The profile shows under 850,000 distinct CDR3 sequences, about 18% of them singletons. Study-level results: There was a suggestion from the authors that each seasonal influenza vaccination recruits few new T cells.

The chain is built from TRBV6-1 and TRBJ1-5, with 7 bases matching TRBD1. Sample: PBMCs from blood, taken roughly 5 days after vaccination. This sequence was found in a man in his fifties or sixties who received an inactivated influenza vaccine. CDR3 coding DNA: TGTGCCAGCAGCCACAGGGGTGCGGGCAATCAGCCCCAGCATTTT. It translates to CASSHRGAGNQPQHF.